The sequence of this TCR beta chain was determined in a study of blood T cells in healthy people across ages. The second PCR ran about 6 to 12 cycles with a sample-barcoded 5' primer and J-beta primers. Each CDR3 protein gets one entry after TCRdb re-called the 5' RACE reads with MiXCR. The profile covers some 1,000,000 distinct CDR3 sequences, with under 30% appearing a single time and around 0.75% taken by the ten largest. All donors came from Russia, were Caucasian and healthy, and spanned ages roughly 6 to 95. These data are also associated with another study on T cells of mothers and their children. This second study notes: Samples came from three healthy Caucasian mothers and their six children.

The sequence came from a girl aged 2 to 9 in good health. Sequencing was done on a sample of blood.

The CDR3 nucleotides read TGCAGCGTTGTGCTAGCGGGACCTTCTTCCTACGAGCAGTACTTC. It encodes CSVVLAGPSSYEQYF. V usage is TRBV29-1 and J usage is TRBJ2-7; 9 bases match TRBD2. The germline V gene has CDR1 SQVTM and CDR2 ANQGSEA. This CDR3 is 15 amino acids long. The junction had 8 bases not matched to a gene; V was cut back by 4 bases and J by 1 base.